The 24 T cell receptor beta chains listed next were all sequenced from one sample in a study of T cell repertoires in cytomegalovirus infection. TCRdb re-derived calls from the reads in MiXCR, one entry per CDR3 protein. The profile shows about 78,000 distinct CDR3 sequences, approximately 39% of them singletons. These receptors lack a known antigen. Specimen: CD8+ T cells from cultured PBMCs, collected from culture after CMV antigen stimulation. The source of these receptors is a human donor in good health (CMV status not recorded). Some clones in this sample may be carry-over from other donors' samples.

In its sample, this clonotype was seen many times. The V call is TRBV7-2, the J call TRBJ1-2; D is possibly TRBD1 (5 bases). Germline CDR1 reads SGHTA; CDR2 reads FQGNSA. The CDR3 loop spans 14 amino acids. V lost 3 bases and J lost 7, with 15 bases in between. The CDR3 DNA is TGTGCCAGCAGCTTCGAGGTGGCGGGGGTTGGCTACACCTTC. This gives the protein CASSFEVAGVGYTF.

The DNA for the CDR3 is TGTGCCAGCAGCACTCCGACAGGGGGTGAGCAGTACTTC. Protein sequence: CASSTPTGGEQYF. The chain joins TRBV5-4 to TRBJ2-7; 9 nucleotides agree with TRBD1. The V segment lost 4 bases and the J segment 7 bases; nucleotides outside the gene matches: 6. CDR3 length: 13 residues. CDR1 and CDR2 (germline): SGHNT, YYREEE (reference sequence).

This chain uses TRBV2 with TRBJ2-1; no firm D call. This CDR3 spans 13 amino acids. CDR1 SNHLY and CDR2 FYNNEI come from the germline V gene. The V end was cut by 1 base, the J end by 4 bases, with 5 bases between. CDR3 region: CASSEDTYNEQFF. CDR3 coding DNA: TGTGCCAGCAGTGAAGACACTTACAATGAGCAGTTCTTC.

The J gene is TRBJ1-1, the V gene TRBV7-2; D is undetermined. Trimming left V 4 bases short and J 12 bases short, with 15 bases between. The CDR3 runs 12 residues. Germline CDR1 and CDR2: SGHTA and FQGNSA. In DNA form, the CDR3 reads TGTGCCAGCAGCTCGGAACAGCCGAACACTTTCTTT. Its protein is CASSSEQPNTFF.

The chain links TRBV6-6 to TRBJ1-5, with 10 positions matching TRBD1. CDR1 is MNHNY and CDR2 is SVGAGI in the germline V gene (reference sequence). CDR3 length: 19 amino acids. The trim removed 7 bases at V and 4 bases at J, leaving 19 bases unmatched. CDR3: CASIRIHRDRGGPNQPQHF. As DNA, the CDR3 is TGTGCCAGCATAAGGATCCACCGGGACAGGGGAGGGCCAAATCAGCCCCAGCATTTT.

This chain links TRBV7-8 with TRBJ2-7; perhaps TRBD2 as D (5 bases). This CDR3 spans 15 amino acids. Germline V gives CDR1 SGHVS, CDR2 FQNEAQ. The V gene lost 1 base and the J gene lost 5 bases, with 15 bases spanning the gap. DNA of the CDR3: TGTGCCAGCAGCTTAGGTAGCCTAGCCCTAAACGAGCAGTACTTC. Its translation is CASSLGSLALNEQYF.

In DNA form, the CDR3 reads TGTGCCAGCAGTATCACCGGGACAGGGGGCCACGAGCAGTACTTC. Translation: CASSITGTGGHEQYF. The V and J genes are TRBV27 and TRBJ2-7; the match to TRBD1 covers 12 bases. The CDR3 is 15 residues long. V shed 5 bases, J shed 5 bases, and the junction held 7 bases outside the gene matches. Per the germline V gene, CDR1 is MNHEY and CDR2 is SMNVEV (reference sequence).

This clonotype has more than one count but fewer than ten. The J gene is TRBJ2-7, the V gene TRBV4-1; no clear D gene. In germline, CDR1 is MGHRA, CDR2 YSYEKL. The V gene lost 4 bases and the J gene lost 2 bases, with 9 bases spanning the gap. The CDR3 spans 13 residues. The CDR3: CASSPTSTYEQYF. CDR3 coding DNA: TGCGCCAGCAGCCCCACGTCGACCTACGAGCAGTACTTC.

The genes are TRBV5-6 and TRBJ1-2; a weak D match, TRBD1 (5 bases). CDR3 length: 18 amino acids. Germline V gene sequence: CDR1 SGHDT, CDR2 YYEEEE. Trimming stripped 4 bases from V and 2 bases from J, with 24 bases between. CDR3: CASSPAVQGLEKNYGYTF. The CDR3 nucleotides are TGTGCCAGCAGCCCAGCTGTTCAGGGTCTTGAGAAAAACTATGGCTACACCTTC.

This clonotype was seen more than once but under ten times. This chain uses TRBV7-9 with TRBJ2-1; D is unresolved. Per the germline V gene, CDR1 is SEHNR and CDR2 is FQNEAQ (reference sequence). The V gene lost 1 base and the J gene lost 9 bases, with 7 bases spanning the gap. The CDR3 has 12 residues. In DNA, the CDR3 is TGTGCCAGCAGCTTAGTGGTCCCTGAGCAGTTCTTC. As protein: CASSLVVPEQFF.

There are a few counts of this clonotype. The junction departs from the called germline gene at one end, perhaps through a read error. This rearrangement joins TRBV6-2 or TRBV6-3 to TRBJ2-5, with 11 bases lining up with TRBD2. The CDR3 runs 13 residues. The germline CDR1 and CDR2 sequences are MNHEY and SVGEGT. The CDR3 DNA is TGTGCCAGCAGTTACTCAAGATCGGGGACTAGCGGCTTC. Its protein product is CASSYSRSGTSGF.

This clonotype was recorded many times. This chain joins TRBV2 and TRBJ2-6; either TRBD1 or TRBD2 may supply D (6 bases each). The CDR3 has 17 residues. Germline lookup yields CDR1 SNHLY and CDR2 FYNNEI. V shed 4 bases and J shed 2 bases, with 15 bases lying between them. The CDR3 is CASSGWRGAAGANVLTF. The CDR3 DNA reads TGTGCCAGCAGTGGATGGAGGGGGGCGGCTGGGGCCAACGTCCTGACTTTC.

This clonotype was recorded only once. The rearrangement links TRBV14 to TRBJ2-7; perhaps D is TRBD1 or TRBD2 (5 bases each). V gave up 4 bases and J gave up 2 bases, with 12 bases separating them. The CDR3 covers 14 residues. Germline V gene lookup returns CDR1 SGHDN and CDR2 FVKESK. This CDR3 reads CASSLWDRPYEQYF. The CDR3 DNA follows: TGTGCCAGCAGCCTATGGGACCGTCCCTACGAGCAGTACTTC.

V gene TRBV12-3 or TRBV12-4 combines with J gene TRBJ2-1, with D tentatively TRBD2 (7 bases). Trimming removed 3 bases at V and 10 bases at J, with 16 bases between. This CDR3 is 14 amino acids long. Here the CDR3 DNA reads TGTGCCAGCAGTTTGGGGGGGGGGGCGAAGGAGCAGTTCTTC. This sequence encodes CASSLGGGAKEQFF.

The J gene is TRBJ1-6, the V gene TRBV6-5, with 9 bases matching TRBD1. J gave up 14 bases and V 5 bases, and 25 bases lay outside the gene matches. In germline, CDR1 is MNHEY, CDR2 SVGAGI. This CDR3 comprises 19 residues. CDR3 nucleotides: TGTGCCAGCAGTCCCCGGGACAGGGTAGTTGCCCGCCGTGGTGGGGCCCTCCACTTT. Translation gives CASSPRDRVVARRGGALHF.

The genes are TRBV6-2 or TRBV6-3 and TRBJ2-7; D gene unclear. V lost 5 bases, J lost 5 bases, and 34 bases lay in between. Per germline, CDR1 MNHEY and CDR2 SVGEGT. This CDR3 has 20 amino acids. The CDR3, as DNA: TGTGCCAGCAGTAACATCGAAGAACTAATGAGAACTGAACTTCCCCACGAGCAGTACTTC. This encodes CASSNIEELMRTELPHEQYF.

The V and J genes are TRBV3-1 and TRBJ2-2, with 7 bases lining up with TRBD2. The CDR3 consists of 16 residues. Germline V gene data show CDR1 as LGHDT and CDR2 as YNNKEL (reference sequence). J lost 0 bases, V lost 4 bases, and 5 bases had no gene match. The CDR3 sequence is CASSLSLAANTGELFF. CDR3 coding DNA: TGTGCCAGCAGCCTGTCGCTAGCGGCGAACACCGGGGAGCTGTTTTTT.

The chain has TRBV7-6 and TRBJ1-2, with a possible D match to TRBD1 (5 bases). CDR3 length: 12 residues. Germline values: CDR1 SGHVS, CDR2 FNYEAQ. V was shortened by 1 base and J by 8 bases, with 8 bases between the two germline ends. This CDR3 reads CASSLGGDGYTF. CDR3 DNA: TGTGCCAGCAGCTTAGGGGGCGACGGCTACACCTTC.

The J gene is TRBJ1-5, the V gene TRBV7-2; D perhaps matches TRBD1 (5 bases). CDR3 size: 15 residues. Trimming left V 4 bases short and J 6 bases short, with 16 bases between. The germline V gene has CDR1 SGHTA and CDR2 FQGNSA. CDR3: CASSWDPSPSQPQHF. CDR3 nucleotides: TGTGCCAGCAGCTGGGACCCGAGCCCTAGTCAGCCCCAGCATTTT.

V and J are TRBV11-2 and TRBJ2-7; 7 bases are shared with TRBD1. The J segment lost 3 bases and the V segment lost 0 bases, leaving 5 bases of the junction unmatched. CDR3 size: 15 residues. The germline V gene has CDR1 SGHAT and CDR2 FQNNGV. CDR3 DNA sequence: TGTGCCAGCAGCTTAGACACAGGGGATGTCTACGAGCAGTACTTC. Translating gives CASSLDTGDVYEQYF.

In DNA form, the CDR3 reads TGCAGCGTTCAAGGGACAGTGAACTACAATGAGCAGTTCTTC. Its protein is CSVQGTVNYNEQFF. V gene TRBV29-1 combines with J gene TRBJ2-1, with 7 bases that match TRBD1. The germline CDR1 and CDR2 sequences are SQVTM and ANQGSEA. The length of the CDR3 is 14 residues. Germline trimming cut 5 bases from V and 3 bases from J; bases unmatched to any gene: 7.

The rearrangement links TRBV27 to TRBJ2-3; 9 nucleotides line up with TRBD2. Germline V gene data show CDR1 as MNHEY and CDR2 as SMNVEV (reference sequence). J gave up 1 base and V 5 bases, and 7 bases lay outside the gene matches. The CDR3 loop spans 16 amino acids. CDR3 protein: CASSLIAGDRTDTQYF. In DNA, the CDR3 is TGTGCCAGCAGTCTTATAGCGGGGGACCGCACAGATACGCAGTATTTT.

This clonotype was seen only a few times. The J gene is TRBJ2-3, the V gene TRBV19, with 7 bases identical to TRBD2. J lost 4 bases, V lost 8 bases, and 6 bases had no gene match. This CDR3 has 13 amino acids. CDR1 and CDR2 from the germline V gene are LNHDA and SQIVND (reference sequence). This CDR3 is CASLRAGADTQYF. The CDR3 DNA sequence: TGTGCCAGTCTCCGGGCGGGGGCAGATACGCAGTATTTT.

This clonotype was counted a few times. This chain links TRBV19 with TRBJ2-1; D is uncertain. The germline V gene encodes CDR1 LNHDA and CDR2 SQIVND (reference sequence). This CDR3 spans 16 amino acids. The ends were cut back, 6 bases at V and 7 bases at J, with 22 bases in the middle. For the CDR3, the DNA is TGTGCCAGTAGCCTAATCGGCACGGAAGTTGGGAATGAGCAGTTCTTC. Protein sequence: CASSLIGTEVGNEQFF. Filled out from reference TRBV19 and TRBJ2-1, the complete variable domain reads DGGITQSPKYLFRKEGQNVTLSCEQNLNHDAMYWYRQDPGQGLRLIYYSQIVNDFQKGDIAEGYSVSREKKESFPLTVTSAQKNPTAFYLCASSLIGTEVGNEQFFGPGTRLTVL.